A single T cell receptor beta chain is shown here with its context. Trimming stripped 4 bases from V and 4 bases from J, with 8 bases between. From germline, CDR1 is SGHTA and CDR2 FQGTGA. The CDR3 is made up of 14 amino acids. The data belong to a study of blood T cell repertoires in COVID-19. Overall study context: The analysed material was cDNA or gDNA that came from T cells, B-cell-depleted T cells, or PBMCs.

Living in 24 US areas, the participants were between roughly 18 and 90 years of age. Donors were grouped by their self-reported clinical history. As originally analysed: Amplification of reference gene primers provided the estimated nucleated cell counts. Clones were read by immunoSEQ multiplex PCR, and TCRdb kept only the in-frame ones, dropping some. The V and J calls and the clone size are those of that table, but D and trimming were determined from the DNA. The table shows 200,000 to 250,000 clones, with less than 85% occurring only once. What was sequenced was PBMCs or T cells enriched from blood (not recorded which). The clonotype was recovered from a man aged 60-69 years who had recovered from COVID-19. The chain joins TRBV7-3 to TRBJ1-6; D not resolved. Here the CDR3 DNA reads TGTGCCAGCAGCTCCACTTTTTATAATTCACCCCTCCACTTT. As protein: CASSSTFYNSPLHF. The whole variable domain, remainder taken from reference TRBV7-3 and TRBJ1-6, is GAGVSQTPSNKVTEKGKYVELRCDPISGHTALYWYRQSLGQGPEFLIYFQGTGAADDSGLPNDRFFAVRPEGSVSTLKIQRTERGDSAVYLCASSSTFYNSPLHFGNGTRLTVT.